This TCR beta chain stems from a study of OX40 agonist ivuxolimab in advanced cancers. Germline V CDR1 and CDR2: SGHTA, FQGNSA. The ends lost 7 bases at V and 0 bases at J; junction bases unmatched: 9. The CDR3 runs 15 residues. TCRdb's copy holds only in-frame clones and misses some; the assay was immunoSEQ multiplex PCR. The sample lists fewer than 40,000 clones; less than 80% were seen once. This sequence was found in an adult with an advanced solid tumor such as melanoma, head and neck, liver or kidney cancer. Source: CD4+ or CD8+ T cells sorted from blood, taken in a trial of the OX40 agonist ivuxolimab. The chain employs TRBV7-2 and TRBJ2-7, with 7 nucleotides matching TRBD2. This chain's CDR3 is CASTDLGGSSYEQYF. The CDR3 nucleotides are TGTGCCAGCACCGATCTGGGGGGGTCCTCCTACGAGCAGTACTTC.